The rows below give T cell receptor beta chains drawn from one sample of a study of cytomegalovirus exposure and HLA in healthy donors. Sequencing was performed with immunoSEQ multiplex PCR; in TCRdb, only in-frame clones are kept and a portion is missing. The repertoire holds roughly 250,000 clones, about 80% seen once, with roughly 0.31% in the top ten. Sample: PBMCs. The source of these receptors is a girl aged 2-10 years in good health and CMV-seronegative. CDR3s include the opening cysteine and the closing phenylalanine or tryptophan. The D gene is left open where the match is weak. Not all rows give a size; the values are once, few, many and, for expanded clones, a class.

v_gene	d_gene	j_gene	abundance	CDR3aa	CDR3nt
TRBV7-9	-	TRBJ2-5	-	CASSFGGQAQETQYF	TGTGCCAGCAGCTTTGGAGGGCAGGCCCAAGAGACCCAGTACTTC
TRBV11-2	-	TRBJ2-7	-	CASSFRGYQYEQYF	TGTGCCAGCAGCTTTCGGGGTTACCAATACGAGCAGTACTTC
TRBV18	-	TRBJ2-5	-	CASSPRFYLRGQETQYF	TGTGCCAGCTCACCGCGTTTCTATTTAAGGGGCCAAGAGACCCAGTACTTC
TRBV30	TRBD1	TRBJ2-2	-	CAGDRGDTGELFF	TGTGCCGGGGACAGGGGCGACACCGGGGAGCTGTTTTTT
TRBV5-1	TRBD1	TRBJ2-3	once	CASSFTGVPLLGGDTQYF	TGCGCCAGCAGCTTCACAGGGGTGCCCCTCCTAGGCGGAGATACGCAGTATTTT
TRBV2	-	TRBJ1-4	-	CASRKTGYSEKLFF	TGTGCCAGCAGAAAGACCGGGTATAGTGAAAAACTGTTTTTT
TRBV30	TRBD1	TRBJ2-7	few	CAWGTGVSEQYF	TGTGCCTGGGGGACAGGTGTGTCCGAGCAGTACTTC
TRBV27	-	TRBJ1-4	-	CASKPESATNEKLFF	TGTGCCAGCAAACCTGAAAGCGCAACTAATGAAAAACTGTTTTTT
TRBV28	-	TRBJ1-2	once	CASSFARVYGYTF	TGTGCCAGCAGTTTCGCCAGGGTGTATGGCTACACCTTC
TRBV4-1	TRBD2	TRBJ2-1	once	CASSQALAGINEQFF	TGCGCCAGCAGCCAAGCGCTAGCGGGGATCAATGAGCAGTTCTTC
TRBV5-1	TRBD1	TRBJ2-7	-	CASSLWGQRVYEQYF	TGCGCCAGCAGCTTATGGGGACAGAGAGTTTACGAGCAGTACTTC
TRBV5-5	TRBD1	TRBJ2-7	-	CASSLQGARYEQYF	TGTGCCAGCAGCTTACAGGGGGCACGCTACGAGCAGTACTTC
TRBV28	-	TRBJ2-6	-	CASLTQGGLSGANVLTF	TGTGCCAGCCTCACTCAGGGGGGCCTGTCAGGGGCCAACGTCCTGACTTTC
TRBV6-5	TRBD2	TRBJ2-4	once	CASSSAGDVAKNIQYF	TGTGCCAGCAGTTCGGCGGGGGACGTAGCCAAAAACATTCAGTACTTC
TRBV18	TRBD1	TRBJ2-6	-	CASSLRDSGSGANVLTF	TGTGCCAGCTCACTACGGGACAGCGGCTCTGGGGCCAACGTCCTGACTTTC
TRBV2	TRBD1	TRBJ2-3	-	CASSEAQGADTQYF	TGTGCCAGCAGTGAAGCACAGGGGGCAGATACGCAGTATTTT
TRBV5-6	TRBD1	TRBJ2-5	-	CASSLVGGQDQETQYF	TGTGCCAGCAGCTTGGTAGGGGGACAGGACCAAGAGACCCAGTACTTC
TRBV5-1	TRBD2	TRBJ2-3	few	CASSLASGRLTDTQYF	TGCGCCAGCAGCTTGGCTAGCGGGAGGCTCACAGATACGCAGTATTTT
TRBV5-4	TRBD2	TRBJ2-7	-	CASSPGLATYEQYF	TGTGCCAGCAGCCCGGGACTAGCGACATACGAGCAGTACTTC
TRBV28	-	TRBJ2-3	-	CASSFGGTRTDTQYF	TGTGCCAGCAGTTTCGGAGGAACCCGCACAGATACGCAGTATTTT
TRBV28	TRBD2	TRBJ2-2	-	CASSSASGEVGELFF	TGTGCCAGCAGCAGCGCTAGCGGGGAGGTCGGGGAGCTGTTTTTT
TRBV27	TRBD1	TRBJ2-6	-	CASSPRQGSGANVLTF	TGTGCCAGCAGTCCACGACAGGGTTCTGGGGCCAACGTCCTGACTTTC
TRBV9	-	TRBJ2-5	-	CASSVSVQGRETQYF	TGTGCCAGCAGCGTATCAGTTCAGGGCAGGGAGACCCAGTACTTC
TRBV7-8	-	TRBJ2-2	-	CASSLSLLDITGELFF	TGTGCCAGCAGCTTATCATTACTAGATATCACCGGGGAGCTGTTTTTT
TRBV7-3	-	TRBJ2-2	few	CASSLTPAGATGELFF	TGTGCCAGCAGCTTAACCCCCGCAGGGGCCACCGGGGAGCTGTTTTTT
TRBV28	-	TRBJ1-2	-	CASSSDGEGYGYTF	TGTGCCAGCAGTTCCGACGGGGAGGGGTATGGCTACACCTTC
TRBV6-1	TRBD2	TRBJ2-7	-	CASRPRLAGYEQYF	TGTGCCAGCAGACCACGACTAGCGGGGTACGAGCAGTACTTC
TRBV27	TRBD1	TRBJ1-6	-	CASRHGTVNSPLHF	TGTGCCAGCAGACACGGGACAGTCAATTCACCCCTCCACTTT
TRBV4-1	TRBD2	TRBJ2-7	-	CASSQDGLAGNYEQYF	TGCGCCAGCAGCCAAGACGGGCTAGCGGGGAACTACGAGCAGTACTTC
TRBV4-2	TRBD2	TRBJ2-2	few	CASSQGLAGGTGELFF	TGTGCCAGCAGCCAGGGACTAGCGGGAGGGACCGGGGAGCTGTTTTTT
TRBV19	-	TRBJ1-6	-	CASSMVRLDSGSSPLHF	TGTGCCAGTAGTATGGTTCGCTTGGACAGCGGAAGTTCACCCCTCCACTTT
TRBV27	-	TRBJ1-2	few	CASSLSAIGVLKSYGYTF	TGTGCCAGCAGTTTATCGGCAATTGGAGTTTTAAAGAGCTATGGCTACACCTTC
TRBV4-1	-	TRBJ2-1	-	CASSQVGRVNEQFF	TGCGCCAGCAGCCAAGTAGGTCGGGTTAATGAGCAGTTCTTC
TRBV29-1	TRBD2	TRBJ2-7	-	CSVQPGLHSYEQYF	TGCAGCGTTCAACCGGGACTACACTCCTACGAGCAGTACTTC
TRBV27	TRBD2	TRBJ2-5	-	CASSPLRLAGGETQYF	TGTGCCAGCAGTCCACTGAGACTAGCGGGAGGGGAGACCCAGTACTTC
TRBV5-1	TRBD1	TRBJ1-2	-	CASSLQGAYDGYTF	TGCGCCAGCAGCCTACAGGGGGCTTACGATGGCTACACCTTC
TRBV6-1	TRBD2	TRBJ2-7	-	CASSNQAGGPYEQYF	TGTGCCAGCAGTAACCAAGCGGGAGGGCCGTACGAGCAGTACTTC
TRBV9	-	TRBJ2-7	-	CASSAGIPYEQYF	TGTGCCAGCAGCGCAGGGATTCCCTACGAGCAGTACTTC
TRBV2	-	TRBJ2-6	-	CASWGFSGANVLTF	TGTGCCAGCTGGGGCTTCTCTGGGGCCAACGTCCTGACTTTC
TRBV25-1	TRBD1	TRBJ2-1	-	CASSDMGGQGAYNEQFF	TGTGCCAGCAGTGATATGGGGGGACAGGGGGCCTACAATGAGCAGTTCTTC
TRBV18	-	TRBJ1-4	once	CASSPLFFEKLFF	TGTGCCAGCTCACCACTGTTCTTTGAAAAACTGTTTTTT
TRBV28	-	TRBJ2-7	-	CASSSTPHEQYF	TGTGCCAGCAGCTCTACCCCACACGAGCAGTACTTC
TRBV18	-	TRBJ1-3	-	CASSPRTRDTIYF	TGTGCCAGCTCACCCCGAACGAGGGACACCATATATTTT
TRBV6-5	-	TRBJ2-7	few	CASSYSGRAYEQYF	TGTGCCAGCAGTTACTCGGGCAGGGCCTACGAGCAGTACTTC
TRBV27	-	TRBJ1-5	-	CASMGHNSNQPQHF	TGTGCCAGCATGGGCCATAATAGCAATCAGCCCCAGCATTTT
TRBV15	TRBD1	TRBJ2-7	-	CATSRDVGTGDREQYF	TGTGCCACCAGCAGAGATGTCGGGACAGGGGATCGTGAGCAGTACTTC